This section outlines one TCR beta chain sequence together with its context. Clones were read by immunoSEQ multiplex PCR, and TCRdb kept only the in-frame ones, dropping some. The sample lists 150,000 to 200,000 clones, 70% to 90% occurring once. The CDR3 length is 17 residues. Trimming left V 5 bases short and J 0 bases short, with 16 bases between. CDR1 SEHNR and CDR2 FQNEAQ come from the germline V gene (reference sequence). These data are taken from a study of blood T cell repertoires in COVID-19. Turning to the study itself: The origin of the acute and convalescent COVID-19 samples was the United States, Italy and Spain. PBMCs, B-cell-depleted T cells, or T cells were the source of the cDNA or gDNA that made up the material.

This sequence joins TRBV7-9 and TRBJ1-4; a weak D match, TRBD1 (5 bases). The receptor was derived from a human donor with active or convalescent COVID-19. The donor label of this sample is uncertain. Specimen: peripheral blood. Here the CDR3 reads CASSLEALTATNEKLFF. For the CDR3, the DNA is TGTGCCAGCAGCCTCGAGGCCTTGACAGCAACTAATGAAAAACTGTTTTTT.